The present entry profiles one T cell receptor beta chain with its context. Trimming took off 11 bases at V and 1 base at J, with 16 bases between the two ends. CDR3 size: 14 residues. The V gene's germline CDR1 is SNHLY and CDR2 FYNNEI. These data belong to a study of CD8 T cells in ankylosing spondylitis. TCRdb redid the calling of the 5' RACE reads with MiXCR, one entry per CDR3 protein. The sample yields roughly 38,000 distinct CDR3 sequences, approximately 16% seen once. The genes are TRBV2 and TRBJ2-3, with unresolved D. Sequencing was done on a sample of blood. This TCR derives from a male donor with ankylosing spondylitis or in good health (not recorded which). CDR3: CAGKALGGTDTQYF. In DNA form, the CDR3 reads TGTGCCGGCAAGGCCCTTGGGGGCACAGATACGCAGTATTTT.